This is a list of T cell receptor beta chains from one sample in a study of T cell repertoires in aging, cancer and after chemotherapy. MiXCR, applied by TCRdb to the multiplex PCR reads, yields one record per CDR3 protein. The sample shows more than 9,500 distinct CDR3 sequences, about 28% of them seen only once. Input material: blood. The receptors derive from a human donor in good health. The donor label of this sample is uncertain. Each CDR3 is given with its conserved first and last residue. The order of the fields is D gene, CDR3 length, clone size, V gene, J gene, CDR3 DNA, CDR3 protein. The D gene is left open where the match is weak. Clone size appears in some rows only: once, few, many, or a class for an expanded clone.

D gene: NA
CDR3 length: 12
clone size: few
V gene: TRBV27
J gene: TRBJ2-5
CDR3 DNA: TGTGCCAGCAGCCGGGACCTGATGACCCAGTACTTC
CDR3 protein: CASSRDLMTQYF

D gene: NA
CDR3 length: 15
clone size: few
V gene: TRBV6-5
J gene: TRBJ2-7
CDR3 DNA: TGTGCCAGCAGTTACGACCCCAGAACTACCTACGAGCAGTACTTC
CDR3 protein: CASSYDPRTTYEQYF

D gene: NA
CDR3 length: 17
clone size: NA
V gene: TRBV27
J gene: TRBJ2-1
CDR3 DNA: TGTGCCAGCAACGCAGGGCCAAAACACCCTCGGGCTAATGAGCAGTTCTTC
CDR3 protein: CASNAGPKHPRANEQFF

D gene: NA
CDR3 length: 12
clone size: NA
V gene: TRBV6-2/TRBV6-3
J gene: TRBJ2-7
CDR3 DNA: TGTGCCAGCACCCCTAGGCCCGACGAGCAGTACTTC
CDR3 protein: CASTPRPDEQYF

D gene: NA
CDR3 length: 16
clone size: medium-sized
V gene: TRBV15
J gene: TRBJ2-7
CDR3 DNA: TGTGCCACCAGCAGAGGCCGGGCGACAAGCTCCTACGAGCAGTACTTC
CDR3 protein: CATSRGRATSSYEQYF

D gene: TRBD1
CDR3 length: 14
clone size: medium-sized
V gene: TRBV29-1
J gene: TRBJ2-5
CDR3 DNA: TGCAGCGTTGAAGATTTGACAGGGAAAGAGACCCAGTACTTC
CDR3 protein: CSVEDLTGKETQYF

D gene: NA
CDR3 length: 12
clone size: NA
V gene: TRBV20-1
J gene: TRBJ2-5
CDR3 DNA: TGCAGTGCTAGGGAGTGGGGAGAGACCCAGTACTTC
CDR3 protein: CSAREWGETQYF

D gene: NA
CDR3 length: 12
clone size: few
V gene: TRBV5-6
J gene: TRBJ1-6
CDR3 DNA: TGTGCCAGCAGCTTCTCTAATTCACCCCTCCACTTT
CDR3 protein: CASSFSNSPLHF

D gene: TRBD1
CDR3 length: 14
clone size: few
V gene: TRBV5-5
J gene: TRBJ1-5
CDR3 DNA: TGTGCCAGCAGCTTCGGACAGGTGAATCAGCCCCAGCATTTT
CDR3 protein: CASSFGQVNQPQHF

D gene: NA
CDR3 length: 13
clone size: NA
V gene: TRBV27
J gene: TRBJ1-2
CDR3 DNA: TGTGCCAGGACTGAAAGGGGGGGCTATGGCTACACCTTC
CDR3 protein: CARTERGGYGYTF

D gene: NA
CDR3 length: 15
clone size: NA
V gene: TRBV12-3/TRBV12-4
J gene: TRBJ2-5
CDR3 DNA: TGTGCCAGCAGTCCCGTGGTGGGGGGCGTGGAGACCCAGTACTTC
CDR3 protein: CASSPVVGGVETQYF

D gene: NA
CDR3 length: 12
clone size: NA
V gene: TRBV12-3/TRBV12-4
J gene: TRBJ2-1
CDR3 DNA: TGTGCCAGCAGTCCGGACAGCGATGAGCAGTTCTTC
CDR3 protein: CASSPDSDEQFF

D gene: TRBD1
CDR3 length: 14
clone size: few
V gene: TRBV10-3
J gene: TRBJ1-6
CDR3 DNA: TGTGCCATCAGTCCCGGGACAGTTAATTCACCCCTCCACTTT
CDR3 protein: CAISPGTVNSPLHF

D gene: TRBD1
CDR3 length: 13
clone size: NA
V gene: TRBV29-1
J gene: TRBJ1-4
CDR3 DNA: TGCAGCGTCCGGACAGGGTCAGATGAAAAACTGTTTTTT
CDR3 protein: CSVRTGSDEKLFF

D gene: NA
CDR3 length: 13
clone size: NA
V gene: TRBV6-1
J gene: TRBJ1-5
CDR3 DNA: TGTGCCAGCAGTGAGGGCGTGGGTCAGCCCCAGCATTTT
CDR3 protein: CASSEGVGQPQHF

D gene: TRBD2
CDR3 length: 15
clone size: NA
V gene: TRBV7-9
J gene: TRBJ2-3
CDR3 DNA: TGTGCCAGCAGCTTACGAAGCGGGGGCACAGATACGCAGTATTTT
CDR3 protein: CASSLRSGGTDTQYF

D gene: TRBD1
CDR3 length: 15
clone size: few
V gene: TRBV19
J gene: TRBJ1-1
CDR3 DNA: TGTGCCAGTAGAACCTCGGAGGGGGCCGGCACTGAAGCTTTCTTT
CDR3 protein: CASRTSEGAGTEAFF

D gene: TRBD1
CDR3 length: 16
clone size: NA
V gene: TRBV19
J gene: TRBJ2-7
CDR3 DNA: TGTGCCAGTAGTGTCCTCGTCGGGACAGGGGTCCACGAGCAGTACTTC
CDR3 protein: CASSVLVGTGVHEQYF

D gene: TRBD2
CDR3 length: 16
clone size: NA
V gene: TRBV19
J gene: TRBJ2-5
CDR3 DNA: TGTGCCAGTAGCCCACAGCTAGCGGGGGGGCAAGAGACCCAGTACTTC
CDR3 protein: CASSPQLAGGQETQYF

D gene: TRBD1
CDR3 length: 13
clone size: medium-sized
V gene: TRBV18
J gene: TRBJ1-2
CDR3 DNA: TGTGCCAGCTCACCATCGGGACAGGGTGCAAACACCTTC
CDR3 protein: CASSPSGQGANTF

D gene: TRBD1
CDR3 length: 16
clone size: NA
V gene: TRBV5-6
J gene: TRBJ2-7
CDR3 DNA: TGCGCCAGCAGCTTGGGAGGACAGGGTTCCGGCTACGAGCAGTACTTC
CDR3 protein: CASSLGGQGSGYEQYF

D gene: TRBD2
CDR3 length: 15
clone size: NA
V gene: TRBV6-1
J gene: TRBJ2-3
CDR3 DNA: TGTGCCAGCAGGACTCAGGCGCGGGGGGGAGATACGCAGTATTTT
CDR3 protein: CASRTQARGGDTQYF

D gene: NA
CDR3 length: 16
clone size: NA
V gene: TRBV4-2
J gene: TRBJ2-6
CDR3 DNA: TGTGCCAGCAGCCAGTCGCGGAGCTCTGGGGCCAACGTCCTGACTTTC
CDR3 protein: CASSQSRSSGANVLTF

D gene: TRBD1
CDR3 length: 13
clone size: medium-sized
V gene: TRBV12-3/TRBV12-4
J gene: TRBJ1-5
CDR3 DNA: TGTGCCAGCAGTGGACAGGGAAATCAGCCCCAGCATTTT
CDR3 protein: CASSGQGNQPQHF

D gene: NA
CDR3 length: 11
clone size: medium-sized
V gene: TRBV6-5
J gene: TRBJ2-7
CDR3 DNA: TGTGCCAGCAGTGACTCCTACGAGCAGTACTTC
CDR3 protein: CASSDSYEQYF

D gene: NA
CDR3 length: 12
clone size: NA
V gene: TRBV25-1
J gene: TRBJ1-1
CDR3 DNA: TGTGCCAGCAGGATAGGGAACACTGAAGCTTTCTTT
CDR3 protein: CASRIGNTEAFF

D gene: NA
CDR3 length: 16
clone size: NA
V gene: TRBV19
J gene: TRBJ2-2
CDR3 DNA: TGTGCCAGTAGTATAGTCGGGGCACTGAACACCGGGGAGCTGTTTTTT
CDR3 protein: CASSIVGALNTGELFF

D gene: NA
CDR3 length: 16
clone size: few
V gene: TRBV5-6
J gene: TRBJ2-2
CDR3 DNA: TGTGCCAGCAGCCACAGGGTACTCAGGAACACCGGGGAGCTGTTTTTT
CDR3 protein: CASSHRVLRNTGELFF

D gene: NA
CDR3 length: 15
clone size: NA
V gene: TRBV5-6
J gene: TRBJ1-2
CDR3 DNA: TGTGCCAGCAGCTTGGGGGTTTCCTCATCCTATGGCTACACCTTC
CDR3 protein: CASSLGVSSSYGYTF

D gene: NA
CDR3 length: 13
clone size: medium-sized
V gene: TRBV30
J gene: TRBJ1-2
CDR3 DNA: TGTGCCTGGAGTGAGAGGTCCGACTATGGCTACACCTTC
CDR3 protein: CAWSERSDYGYTF

D gene: NA
CDR3 length: 15
clone size: few
V gene: TRBV19
J gene: TRBJ1-4
CDR3 DNA: TGTGCCAGTAGTTCCTTTGCCATGAACGATGAAAAACTGTTTTTT
CDR3 protein: CASSSFAMNDEKLFF

D gene: TRBD1
CDR3 length: 17
clone size: NA
V gene: TRBV6-2/TRBV6-3
J gene: TRBJ2-7
CDR3 DNA: TGTGCCAGCAGCCCATTCCCGGGACAGGCCGAATCCTACGAGCAGTACTTC
CDR3 protein: CASSPFPGQAESYEQYF

D gene: TRBD1
CDR3 length: 18
clone size: NA
V gene: TRBV6-5
J gene: TRBJ1-6
CDR3 DNA: TGTGCCACCCAGCCCGGACAGGGGGCTTTCCCCTATAATTCACCCCTCCACTTT
CDR3 protein: CATQPGQGAFPYNSPLHF

D gene: NA
CDR3 length: 14
clone size: once
V gene: TRBV6-5
J gene: TRBJ1-1
CDR3 DNA: TGTGCCAGCAGTTATTGGGGGGCAGGCCCTGAAGCTTTCTTT
CDR3 protein: CASSYWGAGPEAFF

D gene: NA
CDR3 length: 16
clone size: once
V gene: TRBV21-1
J gene: TRBJ2-4
CDR3 DNA: TGTGCCAGCAGCAAGAAGAGTGGGAGCGGCAAAAACATTCAGTACTTC
CDR3 protein: CASSKKSGSGKNIQYF

D gene: NA
CDR3 length: 14
clone size: NA
V gene: TRBV10-3
J gene: TRBJ1-6
CDR3 DNA: TGTGCCATCAGTCCCGGGATAGTTAATTCACCCCTCCACTTT
CDR3 protein: CAISPGIVNSPLHF

D gene: NA
CDR3 length: 15
clone size: NA
V gene: TRBV19
J gene: TRBJ1-5
CDR3 DNA: TGTGCCAGTAGTATTGCGACTACTCGGGATCAGCCCCAGCATTTT
CDR3 protein: CASSIATTRDQPQHF

D gene: TRBD1
CDR3 length: 14
clone size: few
V gene: TRBV7-6
J gene: TRBJ1-4
CDR3 DNA: TGTGCCAGCAGCTCGACAGGGGGCGAGGAAAAACTGTTTTTT
CDR3 protein: CASSSTGGEEKLFF

D gene: NA
CDR3 length: 15
clone size: NA
V gene: TRBV12-5
J gene: TRBJ2-7
CDR3 DNA: TGTGCTAGTGGAGCCTACGCAGAGAACTCCTACGAGCAGTACTTC
CDR3 protein: CASGAYAENSYEQYF

D gene: NA
CDR3 length: 11
clone size: NA
V gene: TRBV11-1
J gene: TRBJ2-1
CDR3 DNA: TGTGCCTTAGGTGCCTTGTATGAGCAGTTCTTC
CDR3 protein: CALGALYEQFF

D gene: TRBD1
CDR3 length: 13
clone size: medium-sized
V gene: TRBV29-1
J gene: TRBJ1-2
CDR3 DNA: TGCAGCGTTGACCTGGGACAGAAATATGGCTACACCTTC
CDR3 protein: CSVDLGQKYGYTF

D gene: NA
CDR3 length: 11
clone size: NA
V gene: TRBV10-3
J gene: TRBJ2-1
CDR3 DNA: TGTGCCATCTCGTCCCGTAATGAGCAGCTCTTC
CDR3 protein: CAISSRNEQLF

D gene: TRBD1
CDR3 length: 14
clone size: few
V gene: TRBV30
J gene: TRBJ1-2
CDR3 DNA: TGTGCCTGGAGTCGGACAGGGGTCAACTATGGCTACACCTTC
CDR3 protein: CAWSRTGVNYGYTF

D gene: NA
CDR3 length: 11
clone size: medium-sized
V gene: TRBV19
J gene: TRBJ2-2
CDR3 DNA: TGTGCCAGTAACGAGGCCGGGGAGCTGTTTTTT
CDR3 protein: CASNEAGELFF

D gene: NA
CDR3 length: 15
clone size: NA
V gene: TRBV20-1
J gene: TRBJ1-6
CDR3 DNA: TGCAGTGCTGAGGGCCGGGAGGGGCCGAATTCACCCCTCCACTTT
CDR3 protein: CSAEGREGPNSPLHF

D gene: NA
CDR3 length: 16
clone size: NA
V gene: TRBV6-6
J gene: TRBJ2-5
CDR3 DNA: TGTGCCAGCAGTTCCCTGGGCCAAGCCTTTCAAGAGACCCAGTACTTC
CDR3 protein: CASSSLGQAFQETQYF